Following are 30 T cell receptor beta chains from one sample sequenced in a study of blood T cell repertoires in COVID-19. Generated by immunoSEQ multiplex PCR, the TCRdb table keeps only in-frame clones and is missing some. The data contain about 34,000 clones, approximately 82% of them seen just once; the ten biggest clones take up roughly 15%. Input material: peripheral blood. The receptors were sampled from a man aged 80 or over with active or convalescent COVID-19.

The chain employs TRBV7-8 and TRBJ2-5; maybe TRBD2 (6 bases). CDR1 and CDR2 from the germline V gene are SGHVS and FQNEAQ. CDR3 length: 12 amino acids. The ends were cut back, 5 bases at V and 5 bases at J, with 9 bases in the middle. The CDR3 reads CASSPSGETQYF. For the CDR3, the DNA is TGTGCCAGCAGCCCGAGCGGGGAGACCCAGTACTTC.

The rearrangement uses TRBV6-5 and TRBJ2-2; D is undetermined. CDR1 and CDR2 from the germline V gene are MNHEY and SVGAGI. The V gene lost 8 bases and the J gene lost 6 bases, with 16 bases spanning the gap. The CDR3 contains 14 residues. The CDR3 here is CASLARRGAGELFF. CDR3 nucleotide sequence: TGTGCCAGCCTGGCTCGGCGAGGAGCCGGGGAGCTGTTTTTT.

This clone was seen just once. The chain recombines TRBV19 with TRBJ1-1; TRBD1 might be the D (6 bases). In germline, CDR1 is LNHDA, CDR2 SQIVND (reference sequence). The CDR3 is made up of 14 amino acids. Trimming removed 5 bases from V and 1 base from J, with 11 bases in between. The CDR3 region has the DNA TGTGCCAGTAGTGTTGACAGGAAGAACACTGAAGCTTTCTTT. This translates into CASSVDRKNTEAFF.

The count of this clone is one. This chain uses TRBV2 with TRBJ2-1; possibly TRBD2 for D (5 bases). CDR1 and CDR2 (germline): SNHLY, FYNNEI. V lost 6 bases to trimming and J lost 8 bases, with 8 bases between them. CDR3 length equals 11 residues. The CDR3 DNA reads as TGTGCCAGCAGATTTAGCGATGAGCAGTTCTTC. It specifies CASRFSDEQFF.

This rearrangement joins TRBV29-1 to TRBJ2-3; TRBD2 matches at 9 bases. This CDR3 is 14 amino acids long. Trimming cost V 7 bases and J 1 base; bases outside gene matches: 6. CDR1 and CDR2 from the germline V gene are SQVTM and ANQGSEA. This CDR3 reads CSGEAGGGTDTQYF. CDR3 DNA sequence: TGCAGCGGGGAAGCGGGAGGCGGCACAGATACGCAGTATTTT.

The rearrangement uses TRBV11-2 and TRBJ2-3; D might be TRBD1 (6 bases). V was clipped by 3 bases and J by 4 bases, with 17 bases between them. CDR3 length equals 16 residues. From germline, CDR1 is SGHAT and CDR2 FQNNGV. The chain's CDR3 is CASSFPLTGISDTQYF. CDR3 nucleotide sequence: TGTGCCAGCAGCTTCCCCCTGACAGGTATCTCAGATACGCAGTATTTT.

The chain carries TRBV6-5 and TRBJ2-1; possible D gene TRBD2, 5 bases. V lost 2 bases and J lost 5, with 7 bases in between. The germline gives CDR1 MNHEY, CDR2 SVGAGI. The CDR3 covers 13 residues. The CDR3 sequence: CASSYERNNEQFF. DNA of the CDR3: TGTGCCAGCAGTTACGAGCGGAACAATGAGCAGTTCTTC.

V gene TRBV7-2 combines with J gene TRBJ2-7; 11 bases align to TRBD2. Germline CDR1 is SGHTA and CDR2 is FQGNSA. V lost 4 bases and J lost 2; bases outside the gene matches: 4. This CDR3 is built from 15 residues. In DNA, the CDR3 is TGTGCCAGCAGCTCGACGGGACTAGCGGCCTACGAGCAGTACTTC. Encoded protein: CASSSTGLAAYEQYF.

The chain couples TRBV7-7 to TRBJ2-5; possibly TRBD2 for D (7 bases). V lost 5 bases to trimming and J lost 2 bases, with 18 bases between them. The CDR3 totals 16 residues. Germline loops: CDR1 SSHAT, CDR2 FNYEAQ (reference sequence). As DNA, the CDR3 is TGTGCCAGCAGCCGGGGGGACGTACAGGGTCAAGAGACCCAGTACTTC. Translating it yields CASSRGDVQGQETQYF.

V gene TRBV6-2 or TRBV6-3 combines with J gene TRBJ2-5; 7 bases are shared with TRBD1. The length of the CDR3 is 13 residues. The V gene's germline CDR1 is MNHEY and CDR2 SVGEGT. The junction had 2 bases not matched to a gene; V was cut back by 5 bases and J by 2 bases. Here the CDR3 reads CASSRDRQETQYF. CDR3 coding DNA: TGTGCCAGCAGTCGGGACAGACAAGAGACCCAGTACTTC.

The chain links TRBV6-5 to TRBJ2-7; the D is unclear. The V end lost 0 bases, the J end lost 3 bases, and 9 bases lay between the germline ends. Germline V lookup: CDR1 MNHEY, CDR2 SVGAGI. The CDR3 sequence is 14 residues long. The CDR3 bases are TGTGCCAGCAGTTACTCAGCCGTCGGCTACGAGCAGTACTTC. Translated, it gives CASSYSAVGYEQYF.

The sample holds one count of this clone. The J gene is TRBJ1-2, the V gene TRBV2, with 8 bases identical to TRBD1. The CDR3 totals 13 residues. Germline V gives CDR1 SNHLY, CDR2 FYNNEI. V shed 7 bases, J shed 2 bases, and the junction held 3 bases outside the gene matches. In nucleotides, the CDR3 is TGTGCCAGCAAGACAGGGGTAAACTATGGCTACACCTTC. Encoded protein: CASKTGVNYGYTF.

The rearrangement links TRBV7-8 to TRBJ2-5; D unclear. Germline V gene sequence: CDR1 SGHVS, CDR2 FQNEAQ. The CDR3 covers 17 residues. The germline V and J ends were trimmed by 4 bases and 1 base, with 19 bases remaining between them. Written as DNA, the CDR3 is TGTGCCAGCAGCTCCAAACAGCCCCACCTAATCCAAGAGACCCAGTACTTC. Its protein is CASSSKQPHLIQETQYF.

The gene calls are TRBV19 and TRBJ2-3; 10 nucleotides agree with TRBD2. The J segment lost 3 bases and the V segment lost 9 bases, leaving 6 bases of the junction unmatched. This CDR3 has 14 amino acids. Germline CDR1 is LNHDA and CDR2 is SQIVND (reference sequence). Here the CDR3 DNA reads TGTGCCAGCACAAGCGGGAGGGTGACAGATACGCAGTATTTT. This sequence encodes CASTSGRVTDTQYF.

This clone has a handful of counts. The CDR3 DNA sequence: TGTGCCAGCAGTGAAGTTACGGACACTGAAGCTTTCTTT. Translated, it gives CASSEVTDTEAFF. The genes are TRBV2 and TRBJ1-1, with no clear D. The CDR3 is 13 residues long. The V gene's germline CDR1 is SNHLY and CDR2 FYNNEI. V was shortened by 1 base and J by 3 bases, with 6 bases between the two germline ends.

Here the CDR3 reads CSASAGRVSNQPQHF. The CDR3 nucleotides read TGCAGTGCTAGTGCGGGGAGGGTTAGCAATCAGCCCCAGCATTTT. The chain carries TRBV20-1 and TRBJ1-5; no clear D. Trimming pared 3 bases from V and 0 bases from J, leaving 12 bases between. The CDR3 spans 15 residues. Looked up from germline, CDR1 is DFQATT and CDR2 is SNEGSKA (reference sequence).

CDR3 in DNA: TGTGCCAGCGGACAGACCATGAACACTGAAGCTTTCTTT. Protein sequence: CASGQTMNTEAFF. The chain joins TRBV11-2 to TRBJ1-1; maybe TRBD1 (6 bases). Trimming cost V 8 bases and J 0 bases, with 10 bases left between them. From germline, CDR1 is SGHAT and CDR2 FQNNGV. The CDR3 covers 13 residues.

The V and J genes are TRBV19 and TRBJ2-1, with D perhaps TRBD1 (6 bases). Germline values: CDR1 LNHDA, CDR2 SQIVND (reference sequence). V was shortened by 6 bases and J by 0 bases, with 24 bases between the two germline ends. The CDR3 is 19 amino acids. CDR3 DNA sequence: TGTGCCAGTAGAAGAGCCGGGACACATCTTGGGGGCTCCTACAATGAGCAGTTCTTC. Encoded protein: CASRRAGTHLGGSYNEQFF.

The chain recombines TRBV10-3 with TRBJ2-3; D not certain. CDR1 and CDR2 from the germline V gene are ENHRY and SYGVKD. The CDR3 extends over 15 amino acids. V was shortened by 6 bases and J by 2 bases, with 15 bases between the two germline ends. The CDR3 bases are TGTGCCATCAGCCCCGACATTGCTTACACAGATACGCAGTATTTT. Amino acids: CAISPDIAYTDTQYF.

This clone is a singleton in its sample. The J gene is TRBJ2-5, the V gene TRBV7-9, with D possibly TRBD1 on 5 matching bases. Trimming stripped 3 bases from V and 5 bases from J, with 10 bases between. Germline CDR1 is SEHNR and CDR2 is FQNEAQ (reference sequence). CDR3 length: 13 amino acids. CDR3 in DNA: TGTGCCAGCAGCTTCCAGGGTACGGAGACCCAGTACTTC. This gives the protein CASSFQGTETQYF. Complete variable domain (other parts from reference TRBV7-9 and TRBJ2-5): DTGVSQNPRHKITKRGQNVTFRCDPISEHNRLYWYRQTLGQGPEFLTYFQNEAQLEKSRLLSDRFSAERPKGSFSTLEIQRTEQGDSAMYLCASSFQGTETQYFGPGTRLLVL.

J is TRBJ2-7 and V is TRBV5-1; a possible D gene is TRBD1 (6 bases). The V gene lost 0 bases and the J gene lost 7 bases, with 8 bases spanning the gap. Germline assignment: CDR1 SGHRS and CDR2 YFSETQ. The CDR3 spans 12 residues. CDR3 loop: CASSLEGVEQYF. The DNA for the CDR3 is TGCGCCAGCAGCTTGGAGGGGGTTGAGCAGTACTTC.

The V and J genes are TRBV12-3 or TRBV12-4 and TRBJ2-7; 8 nucleotides agree with TRBD2. The CDR3 is 13 residues long. The V gene end was trimmed by 2 bases and the J gene end by 5 bases; junction bases not matched to a gene: 2. The CDR3 DNA is TGTGCCAGCAGTTTATCGGGAGGGAACGAGCAGTACTTC. Its protein product is CASSLSGGNEQYF.

This clone was picked up a small number of times. The chain couples TRBV6-5 to TRBJ2-7; 7 bases map to TRBD1. This CDR3 spans 15 amino acids. Germline lookup yields CDR1 MNHEY and CDR2 SVGAGI. The trim removed 6 bases at V and 0 bases at J, leaving 8 bases unmatched. DNA for the CDR3: TGTGCCAGCAGACTTAATCGGGACAGCTCCTACGAGCAGTACTTC. As protein: CASRLNRDSSYEQYF.

The chain recombines TRBV13 with TRBJ2-7; the match to TRBD1 covers 9 bases. This CDR3 spans 15 amino acids. The germline V gene has CDR1 PRHDT and CDR2 FYEKMQ (reference sequence). V lost 6 bases to trimming and J lost 4 bases; unmatched junction nucleotides: 10. Here the CDR3 reads CASSRPGQGIYEQYF. In nucleotides, the CDR3 is TGTGCCAGCAGTCGACCGGGACAGGGAATATACGAGCAGTACTTC.

V and J are TRBV4-2 and TRBJ2-7; 8 bases align to TRBD2. CDR1 LGHNA and CDR2 YNFKEQ come from the germline V gene. This CDR3 has 16 residues. V dropped 4 bases and J dropped 3; count of bases not matched to a gene: 11. Here the CDR3 reads CASSLSRTGLGYEQYF. The CDR3 coding sequence is TGTGCCAGCAGCCTCAGTAGGACGGGACTAGGCTACGAGCAGTACTTC.

J is TRBJ2-1 and V is TRBV30; the match to TRBD2 covers 10 bases. The germline V gene encodes CDR1 GTSNPN and CDR2 SVGIG (reference sequence). This CDR3 has 14 amino acids. The V gene end was trimmed by 5 bases and the J gene end by 9 bases; junction bases not matched to a gene: 10. The CDR3 DNA follows: TGTGCCTGGGCGCTAGCGGGAGTTAACCTTGAGCAGTTCTTC. Protein: CAWALAGVNLEQFF.

This rearrangement joins TRBV27 to TRBJ2-1, with 7 bases identical to TRBD2. V trimming: 8 bases; J trimming: 2 bases; junction bases outside the gene matches: 3. The CDR3 totals 13 residues. Germline V gene lookup returns CDR1 MNHEY and CDR2 SMNVEV (reference sequence). This chain's CDR3 is CASGAGPYNEQFF. CDR3 coding DNA: TGTGCCAGCGGAGCGGGGCCCTACAATGAGCAGTTCTTC.

The sample holds one count of this clone. The chain carries TRBV5-5 and TRBJ2-7; D possibly corresponds to TRBD2 (6 bases). This CDR3 comprises 15 residues. With 4 bases removed from V and 2 bases from J, the gap between germline ends came to 16 bases. CDR1 SGHKS and CDR2 YYEKEE come from the germline V gene (reference sequence). The DNA of the CDR3 is TGTGCCAGCAGCCCCACGGGACTGACGACCTACGAGCAGTACTTC. Translated, it gives CASSPTGLTTYEQYF.

The rearrangement uses TRBV14 and TRBJ1-6; the D is unclear. The CDR3 has 14 amino acids. The germline V gene has CDR1 SGHDN and CDR2 FVKESK. Trimming stripped 4 bases from V and 9 bases from J, with 13 bases between. CDR3 loop: CASSLRNTGSPLHF. As DNA, the CDR3 is TGTGCCAGCAGCCTCAGGAATACTGGTTCACCCCTCCACTTT.

V gene TRBV29-1 combines with J gene TRBJ2-1; the match to TRBD1 covers 9 bases. The CDR3 consists of 12 residues. Germline assignment: CDR1 SQVTM and CDR2 ANQGSEA. The CDR3 protein is CGGTGWSGEQFF. The CDR3 nucleotides read TGCGGAGGGACAGGGTGGTCGGGTGAGCAGTTCTTC.